The T cell receptor (beta chain) described here comes from a study of blood T cells in healthy people across ages (dated by TCRdb to between 2014 and 2016). Context from the whole study: Template switching captured roughly one uniquely barcoded TCR beta cDNA molecule per two T cells in model experiments. The study measured age-related changes in TCR beta repertoire diversity using deep sequencing normalized with unique cDNA molecular identifiers. The donors were split into four age groups: young (average 16 years), middle-aged (more than 35), aged (62) and long-lived (over 75). To avoid experimental bias, donors of different ages were spread randomly across the sequencing lanes. For two donors (one aged 18 to 29 and one aged 80 or older), the study analyzed two additional independent replicas of 1 million unique cDNA reads from the same blood draw. Overall study results and their limits: There was a strong correlation between observed TCR beta diversity and the percentage of naive T cells measured by flow cytometry. Compared with the aged group, the long-lived group had more naive CD4+ T cells, fewer expanded clones and increased TCR diversity, suggesting age selection. Donor CMV infection status was unknown, potentially confounding age-related changes in expanded clonotypes. Total diversity estimates from one million sequenced T cells were considered lower bounds and underestimates. Because profiling used bulk unsorted PBMCs, naive and antigen-experienced compartments could not be compared conclusively. As age increased, observed TCR beta diversity per million T cells dropped in a roughly linear way, and a significant reduction was already evident by age approximately 40.

Only a few counts were recorded for this clonotype. Its antigen remains undetermined. Per-nucleotide qualities are absent, and no much larger clonotype sits a single base away. Systemically healthy Caucasian individuals from Russia, approximately 39 in total and aged about 6 to 100 years, were included as donors. Roughly 10 milliliters of peripheral blood were drawn from each donor into EDTA-treated Vacutainer tubes. Ficoll-Paque density-gradient centrifugation was used to isolate PBMCs, with at least 6.5 million per sample. Trizol reagent was used to extract total RNA from the PBMCs, yielding at least 6 micrograms per sample. For every donor, flow cytometry on a PBMC aliquot measured the percentage of naive CD45RAhigh/CD27high T cells. The CDR3 spans 12 residues, from the cysteine through the phenylalanine. Only CDR3 DNA remains: 36 bases, in frame from the first base. CDR1 and CDR2, looked up from the germline V gene (reference sequence), are DFQATT and SNEGSKA. The V end loses 6 bases and the J end loses 4 bases, and a stretch of 10 bases separates them.

Library prep was done by 5' RACE. This sample was sequenced with an Illumina HiSeq 2500. The second PCR ran for about 6 to 11 cycles and used a J-beta primer mix along with a sample-barcoded 5' primer. Each TCR beta cDNA molecule received a unique molecular identifier from a template-switch 5' adaptor carrying 12 random nucleotides. At least 2.5 million CDR3-containing paired-end reads were obtained from each sample. All of the RNA was converted into first-strand cDNA using the Mint cDNA synthesis kit, with a TRBC-specific oligonucleotide serving as the primer. Following uracil-DNA glycosylase treatment, all cDNA underwent a first 18-cycle PCR with the universal primers M1SS and BC2_uni_R. Processing in the source paper ran as follows. For normalization, 1 million high-quality reads were randomly selected from each sample, with every read carrying a distinct molecular identifier. Instead of being binned into consensus sequences, reads with shared molecular identifiers were discarded. MiTCR, set to a Q25 quality threshold and the strictest error-elimination algorithm, was used for CDR3 identification, clonotype clustering and error correction. A nonparametric unseen species model using Euler transformation provided a lower-bound estimate of total TCR beta diversity. Starting from the raw public reads, TCRdb applied fastp trimming at Q25, assembled clones with MiXCR and retained in-frame beta chains. One record per CDR3 amino acid sequence lists the most common genes and DNA. TCRdb assigned the V and J calls; the authors' analysis was not used. This sample lists 1.6 million or so distinct CDR3 sequences; about 31% were detected once. Clones ranked in the top ten supply about 11% of the sample.

The chain employs TRBV20-1 and TRBJ1-5, with the D gene not clear enough to name. The source of this sequence is a woman in her twenties or thirties in good health. The sequenced sample was blood. The base sequence is TGCAGTGCCATCGGGGAGAATCAGCCCCAGCATTTT. This is translated as CSAIGENQPQHF.